This TCR beta chain was sequenced in a study of blood T cells in healthy people across ages. Each donor gave around 9.3 milliliters of peripheral blood. Each sample used at least 7 million PBMCs. V was clipped by 4 bases and J by 13 bases, with 25 bases between them. CDR3 length: 14 amino acids. Per germline, CDR1 DFQATT and CDR2 SNEGSKA (reference sequence). The authors ran a second PCR of about 6 to 11 cycles using a sample-barcoded 5' primer and a J-beta primer mix. TCRdb reprocessed the 5' RACE reads via MiXCR and lists one record per CDR3 protein. The repertoire has about 930,000 distinct CDR3 sequences, about 28% of them found once; the top ten carry 9.5% to 13%. This same sample was also taken into another study, of T cells of mothers and their children. As that report states: The yield was over 8.5 million TCR beta CDR3 reads from each mother and 2.5 million to 3 million from each child.

The chain carries TRBV20-1 and TRBJ2-5; possible D gene TRBD2, 6 bases. This clonotype was sampled from a woman aged 40 to 49 in good health. Sequenced material: blood. CDR3 in DNA: TGCAGTGCTAAAGGCGGGGCGGTCCAAGAGACTCGGTACTTC. Protein: CSAKGGAVQETRYF.